This passage covers 9 T cell receptor beta chains from one sample sequenced in a study of T cells in localized non-small cell lung cancer. The protocol was immunoSEQ multiplex PCR, while the TCRdb copy is restricted to in-frame clones and leaves out a portion. Here the sample spans fewer than 40,000 clones, approximately 84% being singletons. The sample in question was peripheral blood, obtained before any cancer treatment. Source of these receptors: a male donor aged 60 or older with stage III lung adenocarcinoma.

The rearrangement uses TRBV25-1 and TRBJ2-2; D is undetermined. Per the germline V gene, CDR1 is MGHDK and CDR2 is SYGVNS. V was trimmed by 7 bases and J by 6 bases, leaving 9 bases between them. The CDR3 consists of 12 residues. The chain's CDR3 is CASTFGAGELFF. The CDR3 bases are TGTGCCAGCACCTTCGGAGCCGGGGAGCTGTTTTTT.

The J gene is TRBJ1-1, the V gene TRBV5-4, with D unclear. V dropped 1 base and J dropped 3 bases, with 13 bases sitting between them. The CDR3 sequence is 15 residues long. Germline V gene sequence: CDR1 SGHNT, CDR2 YYREEE (reference sequence). CDR3 sequence reads: CASSLIFEPYTEAFF. In DNA, the CDR3 is TGTGCCAGCAGCTTGATTTTTGAACCCTACACTGAAGCTTTCTTT.

V is TRBV7-9 and J is TRBJ2-1; TRBD1 is a possible D gene (6 bases). Germline loops: CDR1 SEHNR, CDR2 FQNEAQ (reference sequence). There are 15 residues in the CDR3. Trimming stripped 1 base from V and 8 bases from J, with 15 bases between. In DNA, the CDR3 is TGTGCCAGCAGCTTAGGGGCAGGGGAATGGTATGAGCAGTTCTTC. Encoded protein: CASSLGAGEWYEQFF.

The chain links TRBV4-1 to TRBJ2-7, with TRBD2 as a possible D gene (5 bases). Trimming stripped 6 bases from V and 1 base from J, with 13 bases between. Germline V gene sequence: CDR1 MGHRA, CDR2 YSYEKL. The CDR3 contains 14 residues. This CDR3 is CASSLSDTSYEQYF. In nucleotides, the CDR3 is TGCGCCAGCAGTCTTAGCGATACGTCCTACGAGCAGTACTTC.

J is TRBJ2-7 and V is TRBV6-1; no definite D call. This CDR3 spans 15 amino acids. Germline V gene lookup returns CDR1 MNHNS and CDR2 SASEGT. The ends were cut back, 7 bases at V and 2 bases at J, with 18 bases in the middle. CDR3 bases: TGTGCCAGCACCGAGCACGGGTTTTCGGCCTACGAGCAGTACTTC. Amino acid sequence: CASTEHGFSAYEQYF.

The chain recombines TRBV19 with TRBJ1-2; 8 nucleotides align to TRBD1. The trim removed 10 bases at V and 4 bases at J, leaving 11 bases unmatched. The CDR3 loop spans 14 amino acids. Germline V gene sequence: CDR1 LNHDA, CDR2 SQIVND (reference sequence). CDR3 sequence (DNA): TGTGCCACCCGACGGGCAGGGGGCGGCTATGGCTACACCTTC. This gives the protein CATRRAGGGYGYTF.

The chain employs TRBV7-2 and TRBJ1-5; 8 bases are shared with TRBD1. The germline gives CDR1 SGHTA, CDR2 FQGNSA. The CDR3 runs to 14 residues. The V segment lost 3 bases and the J segment 4 bases; nucleotides outside the gene matches: 2. The CDR3 DNA reads TGTGCCAGCAGCTTGGGACAGGTGAATCAGCCCCAGCATTTT. As protein: CASSLGQVNQPQHF. Based on the CDR3 plus reference TRBV7-2 and TRBJ1-5, the full variable domain is GAGVSQSPSNKVTEKGKDVELRCDPISGHTALYWYRQSLGQGLEFLIYFQGNSAPDKSGLPSDRFSAERTGGSVSTLTIQRTQQEDSAVYLCASSLGQVNQPQHFGDGTRLSIL.

V gene TRBV6-1 combines with J gene TRBJ1-2, with D tentatively TRBD1 (6 bases). Germline assignment: CDR1 MNHNS and CDR2 SASEGT. The CDR3 has 17 residues. The V and J ends lost 1 base and 2 bases respectively, with 17 bases between them. The CDR3 bases are TGTGCCAGCAGTGAAGGTTTTGGGGGCTACCTAAACTATGGCTACACCTTC. Translated, it gives CASSEGFGGYLNYGYTF.

The chain's CDR3 is CASSNPGGLFYEQYF. The CDR3, as DNA: TGTGCCAGCAGCAACCCGGGGGGCCTTTTCTACGAGCAGTACTTC. V gene TRBV21-1 combines with J gene TRBJ2-7; the table's D call of TRBD2 was not tested on the DNA. TRBV21-1 is given as a pseudogene. This CDR3 comprises 15 residues.